Here is one TCR beta chain with its context. The data were taken from a study of cytomegalovirus exposure and HLA in healthy donors. CDR1 is LNHDA and CDR2 is SQIVND in the germline V gene (reference sequence). V was shortened by 9 bases and J by 6 bases, with 11 bases between the two germline ends. CDR3 length: 12 residues. Repertoires were generated with immunoSEQ multiplex PCR, while TCRdb's copy carries only in-frame clones and drops some. This sample has 240,000 or so clones, with about 86% found just once. The sequenced material came from PBMCs. This sequence originates from a woman in her 30s in good health and CMV-seropositive. The chain joins TRBV19 to TRBJ2-2, with a tentative D call TRBD1 (6 bases). CDR3 sequence (DNA): TGTGCCAGCGCAGGGGCCCCCGGGGAGCTGTTTTTT. Translating it yields CASAGAPGELFF.